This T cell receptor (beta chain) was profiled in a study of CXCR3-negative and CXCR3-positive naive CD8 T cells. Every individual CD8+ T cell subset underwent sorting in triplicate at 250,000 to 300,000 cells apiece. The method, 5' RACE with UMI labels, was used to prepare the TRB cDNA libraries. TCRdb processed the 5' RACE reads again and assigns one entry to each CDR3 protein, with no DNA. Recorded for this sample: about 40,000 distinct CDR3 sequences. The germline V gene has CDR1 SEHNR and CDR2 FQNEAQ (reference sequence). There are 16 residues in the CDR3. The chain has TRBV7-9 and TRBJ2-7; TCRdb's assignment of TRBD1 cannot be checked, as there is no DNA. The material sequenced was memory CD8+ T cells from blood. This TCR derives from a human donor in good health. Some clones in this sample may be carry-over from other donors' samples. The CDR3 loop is CASSTAGSEKAYEQYF.